Presented here are 13 T cell receptor beta chains from one specimen sequenced in a study of cytomegalovirus exposure and HLA in healthy donors. The PCR contained 60 Vbeta and 13 Jbeta primers. Produced via immunoSEQ multiplex PCR; TCRdb's table is partial and in-frame only. This sample lists some 55,000 clones; its ten largest clones have around 6.5%. What was sequenced was PBMCs. Receptors were obtained from a middle-aged woman in good health and CMV-seronegative.

V usage is TRBV7-6 and J usage is TRBJ2-2; a possible D gene is TRBD2 (5 bases). Germline V gene data show CDR1 as SGHVS and CDR2 as FNYEAQ. V dropped 5 bases and J dropped 5 bases, with 9 bases sitting between them. The CDR3 spans 13 residues. The CDR3 DNA is TGTGCCAGCAGCCCGACGGGAACCGGGGAGCTGTTTTTT. Amino acids: CASSPTGTGELFF.

V and J are TRBV13 and TRBJ2-3; TRBD2 aligns across 9 bases. The CDR3 spans 16 residues. After removal of 5 bases from V and 4 bases from J, the junction contained 10 bases not matched to a gene. Germline V gives CDR1 PRHDT, CDR2 FYEKMQ (reference sequence). The CDR3 reads CASSTGDSGSADTQYF. DNA of the CDR3: TGTGCCAGCAGCACAGGTGATAGCGGGAGTGCAGATACGCAGTATTTT. The full variable domain, its missing parts supplied by reference TRBV13 and TRBJ2-3, is AAGVIQSPRHLIKEKRETATLKCYPIPRHDTVYWYQQGPGQDPQFLISFYEKMQSDKGSIPDRFSAQQFSDYHSELNMSSLELGDSALYFCASSTGDSGSADTQYFGPGTRLTVL.

This chain uses TRBV14 with TRBJ1-2; 8 positions agree with TRBD1. Germline CDR1 SGHDN, CDR2 FVKESK. V was clipped by 3 bases and J by 4 bases; unmatched bases: 16. The CDR3 sequence is 18 residues long. The CDR3 reads CASSQYAGLDRVRYGYTF. DNA for the CDR3: TGTGCCAGCAGCCAGTACGCTGGATTGGACAGGGTTCGCTATGGCTACACCTTC.

This chain links TRBV28 with TRBJ1-4; 8 bases align to TRBD1. The V gene end was trimmed by 5 bases and the J gene end by 4 bases; junction bases not matched to a gene: 6. CDR3 size: 15 residues. CDR1 is MDHEN, CDR2 SYDVKM, per germline. The CDR3 loop is CASSPSTGVNEKLFF. The CDR3 region has the DNA TGTGCCAGCAGTCCCTCGACAGGGGTTAATGAAAAACTGTTTTTT.

The V call is TRBV6-6, the J call TRBJ2-2; TRBD2 matches at 14 bases. The CDR3 covers 16 residues. Germline trimming cut 5 bases from V and 4 bases from J; bases unmatched to any gene: 3. The germline CDR1 and CDR2 sequences are MNHNY and SVGAGI (reference sequence). CDR3 coding DNA: TGTGCCAGCAGTGGGACTAGCGGGGGATTCACCGGGGAGCTGTTTTTT. Translating it yields CASSGTSGGFTGELFF.

The chain employs TRBV18 and TRBJ1-4; D uncertain. The V gene lost 0 bases and the J gene lost 8 bases, with 13 bases spanning the gap. In germline, CDR1 is KGHSH, CDR2 LQKENI. The CDR3 totals 15 residues. In DNA form, the CDR3 reads TGTGCCAGCTCACCACCGCTAGCGAACACGGAAAAACTGTTTTTT. It yields the protein CASSPPLANTEKLFF.

The chain has TRBV27 and TRBJ1-2; 9 bases are a match to TRBD1. The V gene end was trimmed by 0 bases and the J gene end by 4 bases; junction bases not matched to a gene: 3. CDR3 length: 15 amino acids. Germline CDR1 and CDR2: MNHEY and SMNVEV (reference sequence). This CDR3 reads CASSLSGTGSYGYTF. The CDR3 coding sequence is TGTGCCAGCAGTTTATCCGGGACAGGGAGCTATGGCTACACCTTC.

The chain links TRBV9 to TRBJ2-6; 8 bases agree with TRBD2. V shed 0 bases, J shed 3 bases, and the junction held 11 bases outside the gene matches. The CDR3 is 19 residues long. Germline CDR1 is SGDLS and CDR2 is YYNGEE. Here the CDR3 reads CASSVGRTSLFGGANVLTF. The CDR3 DNA sequence: TGTGCCAGCAGCGTAGGTAGGACTAGCCTCTTCGGTGGGGCCAACGTCCTGACTTTC.

V usage is TRBV7-9 and J usage is TRBJ2-3; 9 bases align to TRBD2. The V segment lost 3 bases and the J segment 2 bases; nucleotides outside the gene matches: 6. The CDR3 has 16 amino acids. Looked up from germline, CDR1 is SEHNR and CDR2 is FQNEAQ (reference sequence). The CDR3 is CASSFRLAGPTDTQYF. DNA of the CDR3: TGTGCCAGCAGCTTCCGGCTAGCGGGACCCACAGATACGCAGTATTTT.

V and J are TRBV18 and TRBJ1-5; TRBD1 matches at 9 bases. The CDR3 runs to 18 residues. Losses at the gene ends were 4 bases for V and 2 bases for J; bases not matched to a gene: 12. In germline, CDR1 is KGHSH, CDR2 LQKENI. The CDR3 DNA sequence: TGTGCCAGCTCACTCAATCCACCGGGACAGGGAGGCAATCAGCCCCAGCATTTT. Amino acid sequence: CASSLNPPGQGGNQPQHF.

The gene calls are TRBV4-3 and TRBJ1-1, with no clear D. This CDR3 is built from 16 residues. V was shortened by 1 base and J by 1 base, with 13 bases between the two germline ends. Germline loops: CDR1 LGHNA, CDR2 YSLEER. CDR3 amino acids: CASSQGLVQPNTEAFF. The CDR3, as DNA: TGCGCCAGCAGCCAAGGACTAGTACAGCCGAACACTGAAGCTTTCTTT.

The gene calls are TRBV7-2 and TRBJ2-7, with 8 positions matching TRBD1. V shed 5 bases and J 6 bases; nucleotides not matched to a gene: 9. The CDR3 sequence is 14 residues long. Germline CDR1 SGHTA, CDR2 FQGNSA. The CDR3 nucleotides read TGTGCCAGCAGCGCCGGACAGGGAATAGGCGAGCAGTACTTC. It is translated as CASSAGQGIGEQYF.

The chain uses TRBV18 and TRBJ2-3; 7 positions match TRBD1. Germline CDR1 and CDR2: KGHSH and LQKENI. With V trimmed by 2 bases and J by 1 base, 9 bases remained unmatched. This CDR3 is built from 17 residues. For the CDR3, the DNA is TGTGCCAGCTCACCATCACCCGGGACAGTCGGCACAGATACGCAGTATTTT. Translating it yields CASSPSPGTVGTDTQYF.